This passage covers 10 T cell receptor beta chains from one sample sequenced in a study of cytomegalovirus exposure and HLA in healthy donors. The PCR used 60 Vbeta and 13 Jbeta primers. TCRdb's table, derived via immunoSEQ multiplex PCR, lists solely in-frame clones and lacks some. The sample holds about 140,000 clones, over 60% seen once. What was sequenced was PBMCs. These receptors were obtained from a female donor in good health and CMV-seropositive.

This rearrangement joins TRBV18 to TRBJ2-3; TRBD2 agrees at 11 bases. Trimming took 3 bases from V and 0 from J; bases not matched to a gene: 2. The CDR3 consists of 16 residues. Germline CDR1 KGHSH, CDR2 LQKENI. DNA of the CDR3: TGTGCCAGCTCACCGAGGACTAGCGGGAGCACAGATACGCAGTATTTT. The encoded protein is CASSPRTSGSTDTQYF.

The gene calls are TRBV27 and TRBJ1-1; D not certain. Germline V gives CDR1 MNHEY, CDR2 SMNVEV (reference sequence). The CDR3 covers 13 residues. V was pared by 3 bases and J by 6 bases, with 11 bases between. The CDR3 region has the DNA TGTGCCAGCAGTTTCTTCGCCCAGGCTGAAGCTTTCTTT. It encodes CASSFFAQAEAFF.

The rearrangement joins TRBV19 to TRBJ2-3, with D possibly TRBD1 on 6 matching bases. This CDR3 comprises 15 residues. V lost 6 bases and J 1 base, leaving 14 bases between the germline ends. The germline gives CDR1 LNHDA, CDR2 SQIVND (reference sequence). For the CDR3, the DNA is TGTGCCAGTAGCCCACAGGGTGTCCGCACAGATACGCAGTATTTT. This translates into CASSPQGVRTDTQYF.

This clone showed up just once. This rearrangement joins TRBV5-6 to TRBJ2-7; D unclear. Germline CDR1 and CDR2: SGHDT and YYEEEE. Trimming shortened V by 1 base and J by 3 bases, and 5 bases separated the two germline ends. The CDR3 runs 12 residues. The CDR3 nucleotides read TGTGCCAGCAGCTTGCGGTTCTACGAGCAGTACTTC. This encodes CASSLRFYEQYF.

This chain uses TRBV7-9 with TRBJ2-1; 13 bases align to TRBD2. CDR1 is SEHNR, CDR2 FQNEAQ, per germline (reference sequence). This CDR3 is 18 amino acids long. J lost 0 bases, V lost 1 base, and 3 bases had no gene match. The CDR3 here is CASSLGTSGSFSYNEQFF. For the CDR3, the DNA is TGTGCCAGCAGCTTAGGGACTAGCGGGAGTTTCTCCTACAATGAGCAGTTCTTC.

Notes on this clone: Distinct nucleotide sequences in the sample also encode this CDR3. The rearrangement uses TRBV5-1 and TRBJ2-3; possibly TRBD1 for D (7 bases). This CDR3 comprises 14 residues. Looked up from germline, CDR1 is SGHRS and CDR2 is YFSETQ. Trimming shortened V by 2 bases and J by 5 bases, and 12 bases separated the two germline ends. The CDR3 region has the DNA TGCGCCAGCAGCTTAGCAGGGGGAGGAGATACGCAGTATTTT. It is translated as CASSLAGGGDTQYF.

CDR3 loop: CASSIFPAGAFF. The CDR3 nucleotides are TGTGCCAGTAGTATCTTCCCGGCCGGGGCTTTCTTT. The V call is TRBV19, the J call TRBJ1-1; D call uncertain. Trimming removed 3 bases from V and 11 bases from J, with 13 bases in between. There are 12 residues in the CDR3. Germline CDR1 LNHDA, CDR2 SQIVND (reference sequence).

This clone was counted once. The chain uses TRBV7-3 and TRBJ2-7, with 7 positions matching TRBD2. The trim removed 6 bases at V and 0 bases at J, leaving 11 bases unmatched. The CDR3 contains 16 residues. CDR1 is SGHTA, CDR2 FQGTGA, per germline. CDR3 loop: CASRTYGRGISYEQYF. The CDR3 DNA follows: TGTGCCAGCAGGACCTATGGGCGGGGGATCTCCTACGAGCAGTACTTC.

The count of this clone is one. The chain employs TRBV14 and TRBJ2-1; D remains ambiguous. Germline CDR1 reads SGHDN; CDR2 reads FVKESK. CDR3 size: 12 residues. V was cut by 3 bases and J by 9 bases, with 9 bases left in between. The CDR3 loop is CASSHGAGEQFF. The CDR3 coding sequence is TGTGCCAGCAGCCACGGTGCAGGTGAGCAGTTCTTC.

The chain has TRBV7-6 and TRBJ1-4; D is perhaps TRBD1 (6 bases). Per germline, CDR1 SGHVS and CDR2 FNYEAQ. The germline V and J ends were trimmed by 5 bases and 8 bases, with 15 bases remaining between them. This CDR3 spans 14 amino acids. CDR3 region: CASSQGTAYEKLFF. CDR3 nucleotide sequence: TGTGCCAGCAGCCAGGGGACGGCTTACGAAAAACTGTTTTTT.